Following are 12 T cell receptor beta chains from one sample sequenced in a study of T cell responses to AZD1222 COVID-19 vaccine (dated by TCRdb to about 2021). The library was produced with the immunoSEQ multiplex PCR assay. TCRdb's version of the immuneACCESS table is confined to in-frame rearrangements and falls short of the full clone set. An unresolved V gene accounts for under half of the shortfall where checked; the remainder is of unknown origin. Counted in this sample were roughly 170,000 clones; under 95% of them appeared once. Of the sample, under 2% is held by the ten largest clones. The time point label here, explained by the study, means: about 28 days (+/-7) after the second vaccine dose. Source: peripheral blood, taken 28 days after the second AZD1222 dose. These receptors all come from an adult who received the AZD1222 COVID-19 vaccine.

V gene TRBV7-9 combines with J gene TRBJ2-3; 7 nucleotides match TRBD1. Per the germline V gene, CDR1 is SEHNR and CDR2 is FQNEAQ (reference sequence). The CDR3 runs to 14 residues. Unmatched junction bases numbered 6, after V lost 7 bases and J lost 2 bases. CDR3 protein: CASMTGFDTDTQYF. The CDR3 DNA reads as TGTGCCAGCATGACAGGGTTCGACACAGATACGCAGTATTTT.

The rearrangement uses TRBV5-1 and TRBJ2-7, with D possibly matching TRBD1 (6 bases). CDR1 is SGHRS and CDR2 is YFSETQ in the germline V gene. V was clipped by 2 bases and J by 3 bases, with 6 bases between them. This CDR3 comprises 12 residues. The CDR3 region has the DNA TGCGCCAGCAGCTTACAGGGCTACGAGCAGTACTTC. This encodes CASSLQGYEQYF.

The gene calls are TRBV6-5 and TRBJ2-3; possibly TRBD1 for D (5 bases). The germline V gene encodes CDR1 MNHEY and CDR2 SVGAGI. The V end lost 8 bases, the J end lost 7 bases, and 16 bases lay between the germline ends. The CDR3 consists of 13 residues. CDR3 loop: CASGAPLFNTQYF. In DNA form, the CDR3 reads TGTGCCAGCGGGGCCCCTCTTTTTAATACGCAGTATTTT.

CDR3 sequence (DNA): TGTGCCAGCTCAGACACGACTAGTAACCCCACCGGGGAGCTGTTTTTT. This sequence encodes CASSDTTSNPTGELFF. This chain joins TRBV18 and TRBJ2-2; the D gene is possibly TRBD2 (6 bases). Trimming took 5 bases from V and 4 from J, leaving 17 bases between them. Germline CDR1 is KGHSH and CDR2 is LQKENI. The length of the CDR3 is 16 residues.

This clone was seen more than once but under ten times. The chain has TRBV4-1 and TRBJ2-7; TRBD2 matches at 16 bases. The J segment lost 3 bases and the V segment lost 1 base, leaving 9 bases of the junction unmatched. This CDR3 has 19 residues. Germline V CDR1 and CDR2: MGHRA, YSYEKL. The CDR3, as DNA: TGCGCCAGCAGCCAAGGTCCCCCGGGACTAGCGGGGGGGCGCTACGAGCAGTACTTC. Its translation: CASSQGPPGLAGGRYEQYF.

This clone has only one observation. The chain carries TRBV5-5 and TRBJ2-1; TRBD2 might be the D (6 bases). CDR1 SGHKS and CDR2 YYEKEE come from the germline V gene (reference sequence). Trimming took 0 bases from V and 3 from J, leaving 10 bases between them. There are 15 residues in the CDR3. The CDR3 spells CASSLVGGIYNEQFF. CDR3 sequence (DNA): TGTGCCAGCAGCTTGGTCGGCGGGATCTACAATGAGCAGTTCTTC.

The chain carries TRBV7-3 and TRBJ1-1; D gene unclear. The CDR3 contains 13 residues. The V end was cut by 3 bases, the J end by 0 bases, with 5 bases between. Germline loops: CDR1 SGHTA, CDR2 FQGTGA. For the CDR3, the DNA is TGTGCCAGCAGCTTGACCTTGAACACTGAAGCTTTCTTT. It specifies CASSLTLNTEAFF.

The CDR3 sequence: CASSYGTDVTEAFF. Written as DNA, the CDR3 is TGTGCCAGCAGTTACGGGACAGACGTTACTGAAGCTTTCTTT. The V gene is TRBV6-6, the J gene TRBJ1-1; 7 positions agree with TRBD1. Unmatched junction bases numbered 5, after V lost 2 bases and J lost 5 bases. The CDR3 extends over 14 amino acids. Germline loops: CDR1 MNHNY, CDR2 SVGAGI (reference sequence).

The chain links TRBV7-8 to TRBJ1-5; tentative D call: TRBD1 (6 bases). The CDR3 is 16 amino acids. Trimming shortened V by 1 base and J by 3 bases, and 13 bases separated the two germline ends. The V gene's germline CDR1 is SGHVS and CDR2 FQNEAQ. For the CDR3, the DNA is TGTGCCAGCAGCTTAGTTCGGAGGGGGTTCAATCAGCCCCAGCATTTT. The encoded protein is CASSLVRRGFNQPQHF.

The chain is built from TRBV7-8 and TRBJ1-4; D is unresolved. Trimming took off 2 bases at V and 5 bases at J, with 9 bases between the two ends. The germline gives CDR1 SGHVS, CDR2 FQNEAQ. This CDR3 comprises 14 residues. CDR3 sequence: CASSLTRWNEKLFF. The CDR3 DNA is TGTGCCAGCAGCTTAACAAGGTGGAATGAAAAACTGTTTTTT.

Written as DNA, the CDR3 is TGTGCCAGCAGACGGTCAGGGGGAGGCTCACCCCTCCACTTT. Protein product: CASRRSGGGSPLHF. The chain is built from TRBV6-5 and TRBJ1-6, with TRBD1 matching over 7 bases. The trim removed 6 bases at V and 10 bases at J, leaving 9 bases unmatched. The V gene's germline CDR1 is MNHEY and CDR2 SVGAGI. The CDR3 runs to 14 residues.

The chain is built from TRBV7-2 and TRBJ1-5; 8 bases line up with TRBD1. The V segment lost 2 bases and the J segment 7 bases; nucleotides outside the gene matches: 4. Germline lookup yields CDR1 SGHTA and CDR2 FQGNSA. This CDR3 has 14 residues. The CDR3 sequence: CASSLSTGGQPQHF. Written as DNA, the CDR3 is TGTGCCAGCAGCTTAAGCACAGGGGGACAGCCCCAGCATTTT.